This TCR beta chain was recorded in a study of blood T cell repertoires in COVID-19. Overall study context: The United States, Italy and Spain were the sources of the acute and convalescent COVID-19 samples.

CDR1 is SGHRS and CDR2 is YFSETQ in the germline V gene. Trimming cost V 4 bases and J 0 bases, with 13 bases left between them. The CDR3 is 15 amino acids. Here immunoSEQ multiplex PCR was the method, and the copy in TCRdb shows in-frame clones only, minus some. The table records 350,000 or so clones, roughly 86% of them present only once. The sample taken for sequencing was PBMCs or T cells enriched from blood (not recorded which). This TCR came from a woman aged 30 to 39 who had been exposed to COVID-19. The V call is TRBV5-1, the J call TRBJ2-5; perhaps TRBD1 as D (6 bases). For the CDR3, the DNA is TGCGCCAGCAGCCCCCGGGACACCAACCAAGAGACCCAGTACTTC. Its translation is CASSPRDTNQETQYF.